This T cell receptor beta chain was found in a study of long-term antiretroviral therapy in people with HIV. Specimens retained roughly 0.95-11 million cryopreserved PBMC preceding DNA extraction. Researchers report immunoSEQ v3.0 was run at survey level. Libraries were prepared by immunoSEQ multiplex PCR; TCRdb keeps only in-frame clonotypes and omits some of them. The profile shows approximately 24,000 clones, 70% to 85% of them singletons. Per germline, CDR1 LNHDA and CDR2 SQIVND (reference sequence). This CDR3 has 15 amino acids. The V segment lost 5 bases and the J segment 1 base; nucleotides outside the gene matches: 5.

The clonotype comes from a man aged 25 to 40 with HIV. The sequenced sample was unsorted PBMCs, obtained 4.4 years after starting antiretroviral therapy. The rearrangement uses TRBV19 and TRBJ1-1; TRBD1 matches 9 bases. CDR3 in amino acids: CASSPRQGENTEAFF. The CDR3 DNA reads TGTGCCAGTAGTCCCCGACAGGGGGAGAACACTGAAGCTTTCTTT.